These T cell receptor beta chains were read from a single sample in a study of OX40 agonist ivuxolimab in advanced cancers. The data were produced by immunoSEQ multiplex PCR, yet TCRdb's version contains in-frame clones alone and is incomplete. Of about 22,000 clones listed, more than 70% are singletons. Sequenced material: CD4+ or CD8+ T cells sorted from blood, taken in a trial of the OX40 agonist ivuxolimab. These receptors came from an adult with an advanced solid tumor such as melanoma, head and neck, liver or kidney cancer. The CDR3 runs from the conserved cysteine through the conserved F or W. D genes are given only for firm matches. Clone size, where shown, is once, few, many, or a class for clones that have expanded.

clone size: NA; V gene: TRBV15; D gene: NA; J gene: TRBJ2-7; CDR3 DNA: TGTGCCACCAGCACCCGCGTAGGGGGGGGCGCGTACGAGCAGTACTTC; CDR3 protein: CATSTRVGGGAYEQYF
clone size: NA; V gene: TRBV9; D gene: NA; J gene: TRBJ2-1; CDR3 DNA: TGTGCCAGCAGCTCACCCCCAGGGGGGACTAGTCCCGAGCATGAGCAGTTCTTC; CDR3 protein: CASSSPPGGTSPEHEQFF
clone size: NA; V gene: TRBV27; D gene: TRBD1; J gene: TRBJ2-7; CDR3 DNA: TGTGCCAGCAGCCCCGGGACAGGGGGCGTTCGGTCCTACGAGCAGTACTTC; CDR3 protein: CASSPGTGGVRSYEQYF
clone size: NA; V gene: TRBV6-1; D gene: TRBD1; J gene: TRBJ2-7; CDR3 DNA: TGTGCCAGCAGTCCCCTTGGACAGGTATTCCACGAGCAGTACTTC; CDR3 protein: CASSPLGQVFHEQYF
clone size: NA; V gene: TRBV14; D gene: TRBD2; J gene: TRBJ2-7; CDR3 DNA: TGTGCCAGCAGCCAAGTTACCCCGGCTAGCGGGAGAAAAATTAGCTACGAGCAGTACTTC; CDR3 protein: CASSQVTPASGRKISYEQYF
clone size: NA; V gene: TRBV4-1; D gene: NA; J gene: TRBJ1-2; CDR3 DNA: TGCGCCAGCAGCCTCGAACCGGGGTCTAAGAACTATGGCTACACCTTC; CDR3 protein: CASSLEPGSKNYGYTF
clone size: NA; V gene: TRBV27; D gene: TRBD2; J gene: TRBJ2-1; CDR3 DNA: TGTGCCAGCAGTTCGATCTTAGCGGGGAAATACAATGAGCAGTTCTTC; CDR3 protein: CASSSILAGKYNEQFF
clone size: NA; V gene: TRBV5-5; D gene: NA; J gene: TRBJ1-5; CDR3 DNA: TGTGCCAGCAGCGCAGGAGGCGTCAATCAGCCCCAGCATTTT; CDR3 protein: CASSAGGVNQPQHF
clone size: NA; V gene: TRBV28; D gene: NA; J gene: TRBJ2-7; CDR3 DNA: TGTGCCAGCAGTTTCAGAGGGCCCCTTCGGGAGCAGTACTTC; CDR3 protein: CASSFRGPLREQYF
clone size: once; V gene: TRBV27; D gene: TRBD1; J gene: TRBJ1-1; CDR3 DNA: TGTGCCAGCAGTTTCGTCGGCCCAAACAGGGGGCTCACTGAAGCTTTCTTT; CDR3 protein: CASSFVGPNRGLTEAFF
clone size: NA; V gene: TRBV27; D gene: NA; J gene: TRBJ1-6; CDR3 DNA: TGTGCCAGCAGTTTGGACAGATATAATTCACCCCTCCACTTT; CDR3 protein: CASSLDRYNSPLHF
clone size: once; V gene: TRBV29-1; D gene: TRBD1; J gene: TRBJ2-5; CDR3 DNA: TGCAGCGTCGATTACCGGGACAGGCAAGAGACCCAGTACTTC; CDR3 protein: CSVDYRDRQETQYF
clone size: NA; V gene: TRBV2; D gene: TRBD2; J gene: TRBJ2-7; CDR3 DNA: TGTGCCAGCAGTGAGGAACTGGGACTAGTAGGGGAGCAGTACTTC; CDR3 protein: CASSEELGLVGEQYF
clone size: NA; V gene: TRBV14; D gene: NA; J gene: TRBJ2-7; CDR3 DNA: TGTGCCAGCAGCCGGGACTCTCACTCCTACGAGCAGTACTTC; CDR3 protein: CASSRDSHSYEQYF
clone size: few; V gene: TRBV4-1; D gene: NA; J gene: TRBJ1-2; CDR3 DNA: TGCGCCAGCAGCCAAGATTGGGGAGGTTTCTATGGCTACACCTTC; CDR3 protein: CASSQDWGGFYGYTF
clone size: NA; V gene: TRBV27; D gene: NA; J gene: TRBJ1-1; CDR3 DNA: TGTGCCAGCAAAGTTGGGAACACTGAAGCTTTCTTT; CDR3 protein: CASKVGNTEAFF
clone size: NA; V gene: TRBV6-5; D gene: NA; J gene: TRBJ2-3; CDR3 DNA: TGTGCCAGCAGTAGGGACACTCCTAGCACAGATACGCAGTATTTT; CDR3 protein: CASSRDTPSTDTQYF
clone size: NA; V gene: TRBV5-1; D gene: NA; J gene: TRBJ2-3; CDR3 DNA: TGCGCCAGCAGCTTGGTAGGGGAGAGTACAGATACGCAGTATTTT; CDR3 protein: CASSLVGESTDTQYF
clone size: medium-sized; V gene: TRBV7-9; D gene: NA; J gene: TRBJ2-7; CDR3 DNA: TGTGCCAGCAGCTCATACCCAACCCAATCAGGGTCCTACGAGCAGTACTTC; CDR3 protein: CASSSYPTQSGSYEQYF
clone size: NA; V gene: TRBV21-1; D gene: NA; J gene: TRBJ1-3; CDR3 DNA: TGTGCCAGCAGGAACCGGGACGGTGGAAACACCATATATTTT; CDR3 protein: CASRNRDGGNTIYF
clone size: NA; V gene: TRBV6-5; D gene: NA; J gene: TRBJ2-1; CDR3 DNA: TGTGCCAGCACCCTTACGGGAACCCCGAAATCCGAGCAGTTCTTC; CDR3 protein: CASTLTGTPKSEQFF
clone size: medium-sized; V gene: TRBV7-9; D gene: TRBD2; J gene: TRBJ2-1; CDR3 DNA: TGTGCCAGCAGCTTAGGGACTAGAACCTACAATGAGCAGTTCTTC; CDR3 protein: CASSLGTRTYNEQFF
clone size: NA; V gene: TRBV25-1; D gene: TRBD1; J gene: TRBJ2-7; CDR3 DNA: TGTGCCAGCTCCGAGGGACAGGGGTGGTACGAGCAGTACTTC; CDR3 protein: CASSEGQGWYEQYF
clone size: NA; V gene: TRBV6-5; D gene: NA; J gene: TRBJ2-7; CDR3 DNA: TGTGCCAGCAGTTACGCGCCAGGACTGAGGGAGCAGTACTTC; CDR3 protein: CASSYAPGLREQYF
clone size: NA; V gene: TRBV6-5; D gene: NA; J gene: TRBJ1-5; CDR3 DNA: TGTGCCAGCAGTTACAGGGACCATCAGCCCCAGCATTTT; CDR3 protein: CASSYRDHQPQHF
clone size: NA; V gene: TRBV6-5; D gene: NA; J gene: TRBJ2-5; CDR3 DNA: TGTGCCAGCAGCCACGGGACAAGAGAGACCCAGTACTTC; CDR3 protein: CASSHGTRETQYF
clone size: NA; V gene: TRBV7-9; D gene: NA; J gene: TRBJ2-7; CDR3 DNA: TGTGCCAGCAGCGGAGGAGCTACTTCAGGTTTCTACGAGCAGTACTTC; CDR3 protein: CASSGGATSGFYEQYF
clone size: NA; V gene: TRBV7-9; D gene: NA; J gene: TRBJ2-7; CDR3 DNA: TGTGCCAGCAGTTGGGGGCAGGGGACCAACTACGAGCAGTACTTC; CDR3 protein: CASSWGQGTNYEQYF
clone size: NA; V gene: TRBV7-9; D gene: TRBD2; J gene: TRBJ2-5; CDR3 DNA: TGTGCCAGCAGCTTACTCCCGCTAGCGGGAGAGACCCAGTACTTC; CDR3 protein: CASSLLPLAGETQYF
clone size: NA; V gene: TRBV4-2; D gene: TRBD1; J gene: TRBJ2-1; CDR3 DNA: TGTGCCAGCAGCCTCGGACAGGGTATACTAGACCACAATGAGCAGTTCTTC; CDR3 protein: CASSLGQGILDHNEQFF
clone size: NA; V gene: TRBV5-1; D gene: TRBD2; J gene: TRBJ2-7; CDR3 DNA: TGCGCCAGCAGCTTAACAGCGGGAGGGCCCTACTACGAGCAGTACTTC; CDR3 protein: CASSLTAGGPYYEQYF
clone size: NA; V gene: TRBV29-1; D gene: NA; J gene: TRBJ2-7; CDR3 DNA: TGCAGCGTTGGTGACAGGCGGAGGGTGGGCTACGAGCAGTACTTC; CDR3 protein: CSVGDRRRVGYEQYF